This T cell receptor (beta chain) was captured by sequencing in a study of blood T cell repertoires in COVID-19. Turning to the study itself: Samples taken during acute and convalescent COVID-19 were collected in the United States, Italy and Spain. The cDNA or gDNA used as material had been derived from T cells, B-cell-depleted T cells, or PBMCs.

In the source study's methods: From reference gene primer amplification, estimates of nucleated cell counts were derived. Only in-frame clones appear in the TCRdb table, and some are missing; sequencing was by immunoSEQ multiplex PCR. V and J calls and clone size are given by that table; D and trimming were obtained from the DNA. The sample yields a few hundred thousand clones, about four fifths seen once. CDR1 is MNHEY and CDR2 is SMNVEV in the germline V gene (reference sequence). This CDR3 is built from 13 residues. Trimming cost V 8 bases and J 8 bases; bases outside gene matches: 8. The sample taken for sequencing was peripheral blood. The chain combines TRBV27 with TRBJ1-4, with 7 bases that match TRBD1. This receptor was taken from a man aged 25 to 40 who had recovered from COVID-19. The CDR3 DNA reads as TGTGCCAGCGCAGGGGGACTGAAGGAAAAACTGTTTTTT. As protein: CASAGGLKEKLFF.